This TCR beta chain appears in the sequencing data of a study of post-analysis software for immune sequencing data. Whole-study findings and limits: About 5 TRBV segments were significantly more frequent in patients than in controls. TRBV5-6, TRBV5-1 and TRBV20-1 were among these segments.

The library was made from cDNA and included unique molecular identifiers. TCRdb itself ran the PCR reads through MiXCR, one entry per CDR3 protein. The sample has approximately 570,000 distinct CDR3 sequences; about 40% are singletons. About this clonotype: Its matching antigen is unknown.

The junction had 14 bases not matched to a gene; V was cut back by 4 bases and J by 5 bases. Looked up from germline, CDR1 is DFQATT and CDR2 is SNEGSKA (reference sequence). The CDR3 extends over 16 amino acids. The V call is TRBV20-1, the J call TRBJ2-3; TRBD2 aligns across 8 bases. The sample consisted of blood. This receptor was obtained from a girl aged 5-17 years with multiple sclerosis. The CDR3 here is CSATTALTGGQDTQYF. CDR3 in DNA: TGCAGTGCTACGACTGCCCTAACGGGGGGGCAAGATACGCAGTATTTT.